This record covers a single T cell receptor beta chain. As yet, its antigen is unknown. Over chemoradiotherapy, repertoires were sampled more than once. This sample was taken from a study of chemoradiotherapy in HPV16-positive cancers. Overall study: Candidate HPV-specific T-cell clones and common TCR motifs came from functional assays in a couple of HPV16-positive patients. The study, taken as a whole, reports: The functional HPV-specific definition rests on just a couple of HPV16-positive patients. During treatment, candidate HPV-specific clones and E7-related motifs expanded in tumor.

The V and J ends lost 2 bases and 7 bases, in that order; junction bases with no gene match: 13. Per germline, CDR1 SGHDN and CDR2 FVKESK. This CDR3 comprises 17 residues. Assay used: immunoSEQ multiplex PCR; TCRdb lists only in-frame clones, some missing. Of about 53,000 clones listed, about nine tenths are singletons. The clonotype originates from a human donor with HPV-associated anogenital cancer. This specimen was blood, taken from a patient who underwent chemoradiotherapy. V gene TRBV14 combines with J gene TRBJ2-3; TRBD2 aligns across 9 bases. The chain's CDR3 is CASSQRASGGPRNTQYF. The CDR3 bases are TGTGCCAGCAGCCAAAGGGCAAGCGGGGGGCCGCGGAATACGCAGTATTTT.